A selection of T cell receptor beta chains follows, all from one sample in a study of cytotoxic CD8 clonotypes in ibrutinib-treated CLL. Only in-frame clones appear in the TCRdb table, and some are missing; sequencing was by immunoSEQ multiplex PCR. The sample has about 57,000 clones, 55% to 65% seen once. The starting material was PBMCs, obtained after 24 months of ibrutinib treatment. Receptors were obtained from a human donor with chronic lymphocytic leukemia. Both conserved end residues are part of each CDR3. Each record gives: D gene, clone size, J gene, V gene, CDR3 protein, CDR3 DNA. D genes are given only for firm matches. Not every row has a clone size; where given, it reads once, few, many or a size class.

>.|few|TRBJ1-3|TRBV6-1
CASCGRDRPLGGNTIYF
TGTGCCAGCTGTGGAAGGGACCGACCTCTCGGTGGAAACACCATATATTTT
>TRBD2|.|TRBJ2-5|TRBV2
CASSEAPALAGETQYF
TGTGCCAGCAGTGAGGCCCCCGCGTTAGCGGGAGAGACCCAGTACTTC
>TRBD1|.|TRBJ1-4|TRBV5-1
CASSLGWTGDEKLFF
TGCGCCAGCAGCTTGGGTTGGACAGGGGATGAAAAACTGTTTTTT
>TRBD2|.|TRBJ2-3|TRBV5-1
CASSPRPGTSGSWGTDTQYF
TGCGCCAGCAGCCCCCGCCCCGGGACTAGCGGGAGTTGGGGCACAGATACGCAGTATTTT
>.|few|TRBJ1-2|TRBV19
CASSAHDRSGGYTF
TGTGCCAGTAGTGCCCACGACAGGTCCGGTGGCTACACCTTC
>.|few|TRBJ2-1|TRBV19
CASSITISYNEQFF
TGTGCCAGTAGTATTACGATCTCCTACAATGAGCAGTTCTTC
>.|few|TRBJ1-4|TRBV7-9
CASSLDSVRLNEKLFF
TGTGCCAGCAGCTTAGATTCGGTCAGACTTAATGAAAAACTGTTTTTT
>TRBD1|.|TRBJ2-3|TRBV7-9
CASGDRGYTDTQYF
TGTGCCAGCGGAGACAGGGGATACACAGATACGCAGTATTTT
>TRBD1|.|TRBJ2-1|TRBV14
CASSQNYGQVGDYNEQFF
TGTGCCAGCAGCCAAAACTATGGACAGGTAGGGGACTACAATGAGCAGTTCTTC
>.|.|TRBJ2-1|TRBV18
CASSPAGERSEQFF
TGTGCCAGCTCACCGGCCGGGGAACGGAGTGAGCAGTTCTTC
>.|few|TRBJ2-5|TRBV18
CASSPLTGSSYQETQYF
TGTGCCAGCTCACCACTGACAGGCTCTTCGTACCAAGAGACCCAGTACTTC
>.|.|TRBJ1-1|TRBV9
CASSVVGSSNTEAFF
TGTGCCAGCAGCGTAGTGGGCAGCTCGAACACTGAAGCTTTCTTT
>.|many|TRBJ1-6|TRBV5-1
CASSSTNSPLHF
TGCGCCAGCAGCTCGACTAATTCACCCCTCCACTTT
>.|few|TRBJ1-1|TRBV6-5
CASSYFGPKGTEAFF
TGTGCCAGCAGTTACTTCGGCCCAAAGGGCACTGAAGCTTTCTTT
>.|.|TRBJ1-5|TRBV10-3
CAISESNFGGLGQPQHF
TGTGCCATCAGTGAGTCGAATTTTGGGGGCTTGGGTCAGCCCCAGCATTTT
>TRBD1|.|TRBJ2-7|TRBV30
CAWSRDRGYEQYF
TGTGCCTGGAGTCGGGACAGGGGCTACGAGCAGTACTTC
>.|.|TRBJ1-3|TRBV10-1
CASSGGSGNTIYF
TGCGCCAGCAGTGGGGGTTCTGGAAACACCATATATTTT
>.|many|TRBJ2-5|TRBV2
CASSGGDWKTQYF
TGTGCCAGCAGTGGGGGGGACTGGAAGACCCAGTACTTC
>.|.|TRBJ1-4|TRBV28
CASSRPILGEKLFF
TGTGCCAGCAGCAGACCTATTCTTGGGGAAAAACTGTTTTTT
>.|few|TRBJ1-2|TRBV18
CASSRSKMALVDYGYTF
TGTGCCAGCTCACGATCCAAGATGGCACTAGTCGACTATGGCTACACCTTC
>.|.|TRBJ2-3|TRBV11-1
CASSLVASGVTDTQYF
TGTGCCAGCAGCTTAGTGGCGTCGGGAGTCACAGATACGCAGTATTTT
>.|.|TRBJ1-5|TRBV6-5
CASSYPGEGNQPQHF
TGTGCCAGCAGTTACCCCGGGGAAGGAAATCAGCCCCAGCATTTT
>.|many|TRBJ1-1|TRBV5-1
CASSLGHPGRNTEAFF
TGCGCCAGCAGCTTAGGGCACCCTGGCCGGAACACTGAAGCTTTCTTT
>.|once|TRBJ2-2|TRBV7-8
CASSSAFGGELFF
TGTGCCAGCAGCTCCGCCTTTGGAGGGGAGCTGTTTTTT
>.|.|TRBJ2-1|TRBV7-9
CASSPAGIYNEQFF
TGTGCCAGCAGTCCGGCGGGAATATACAATGAGCAGTTCTTC
>.|.|TRBJ1-2|TRBV19
CASSIGVRHGYTF
TGTGCCAGTAGTATTGGGGTCCGCCATGGCTACACCTTC
>TRBD2|few|TRBJ2-3|TRBV27
CASRLLAGLDTQYF
TGTGCCAGCAGGCTTCTAGCGGGTCTCGATACGCAGTATTTT
>.|.|TRBJ1-1|TRBV6-1
CASSEGQLGTEAFF
TGTGCCAGCAGTGAAGGTCAGCTTGGCACTGAAGCTTTCTTT
>TRBD1|.|TRBJ1-2|TRBV6-1
CASSVGSGGEGGYTF
TGTGCCAGCAGTGTCGGGTCAGGGGGCGAAGGTGGCTACACCTTC
>.|.|TRBJ1-5|TRBV28
CASTTALGSNQPQHF
TGTGCCAGCACCACTGCTTTAGGGAGCAATCAGCCCCAGCATTTT
>.|.|TRBJ2-1|TRBV7-8
CASSLVRGASSYNEQFF
TGTGCCAGCAGCTTAGTTAGGGGGGCGTCATCCTACAATGAGCAGTTCTTC
>.|few|TRBJ1-2|TRBV5-1
CASTQTPGRDGYTF
TGCGCCAGCACCCAAACCCCCGGGCGTGATGGCTACACCTTC
>.|.|TRBJ2-7|TRBV5-4
CASQPQSSYEQYF
TGTGCCAGCCAACCGCAGAGCTCCTACGAGCAGTACTTC
>.|.|TRBJ1-2|TRBV6-5
CASSYGGRRYGYTF
TGTGCCAGCAGTTACGGGGGGCGACGCTATGGCTACACCTTC
>.|many|TRBJ1-1|TRBV11-3
CASSSLSNTEAFF
TGTGCCAGCAGCTCGTTGTCGAACACTGAAGCTTTCTTT
>.|many|TRBJ1-1|TRBV7-2
CASSLVATGSGTEAFF
TGTGCCAGCAGCTTAGTCGCTACGGGGTCGGGAACTGAAGCTTTCTTT
>.|.|TRBJ2-6|TRBV28
CASRKSGANVLTF
TGTGCCAGCAGGAAATCTGGGGCCAACGTCCTGACTTTC
>.|.|TRBJ2-3|TRBV10-3
CAISEKTDTQYF
TGTGCCATCAGTGAGAAGACAGATACGCAGTATTTT
>.|few|TRBJ2-5|TRBV10-2
CASSLLRQETQYF
TGCGCCAGCAGTCTCCTAAGGCAAGAGACCCAGTACTTC
>.|.|TRBJ2-6|TRBV4-1
CASSQPQLSGANVLTF
TGCGCCAGCAGCCAGCCACAGCTCTCTGGGGCCAACGTCCTGACTTTC
>TRBD2|.|TRBJ2-2|TRBV7-2
CASSHKLAGTRGNGELFF
TGTGCCAGCAGCCACAAACTAGCGGGTACGAGGGGGAACGGGGAGCTGTTTTTT
>.|.|TRBJ2-1|TRBV7-8
CASSLVPPPNEQFF
TGTGCCAGCAGCTTGGTGCCCCCCCCGAATGAGCAGTTCTTC